This is a list of T cell receptor beta chains from one sample in a study of shared clonotypes between healthy human individuals. Assay: immunoSEQ multiplex PCR; the TCRdb copy retains only in-frame clones and omits some. The sample holds approximately 720,000 clones, roughly 78% seen once. The sample comprised memory CD4+ T cells sorted from blood. The receptors stem from a woman aged 30 to 39 in good health. The CDR3 runs from the conserved cysteine through the conserved F or W. D genes are given only for firm matches. Size is stated for part of the rows, as once, few or many counts, or as a class when the clone is expanded.

D,J,size,V,DNA,CDR3
NA,TRBJ2-3,few,TRBV7-9,TGTGCCAGCAGCCCACTAGGCCGAATACCGTATTTT,CASSPLGRIPYF
NA,TRBJ2-7,once,TRBV7-9,TGTGCCAGCAGCTCCGTGGGCGGGGACCGGGAGCAGTACTTC,CASSSVGGDREQYF
NA,TRBJ2-2,NA,TRBV5-1,TGCGCCAGCAGCCTCACTCGACAGGTGGGCGGGGAGCTGTTTTTT,CASSLTRQVGGELFF
NA,TRBJ2-4,NA,TRBV11-1,TGTGCCAGCAGCTTAGCGCAAGGACGAGGGGACATTCAGTACTTC,CASSLAQGRGDIQYF
NA,TRBJ2-1,NA,TRBV10-1,TGCGCCAGCAGTGTTGGGGGAAGAGGTGAGCAGTTCTTC,CASSVGGRGEQFF
NA,TRBJ1-2,NA,TRBV7-9,TGTGCCAGCAGCTTAGACGTGAGGACGGGAGGCTACACCTTC,CASSLDVRTGGYTF
NA,TRBJ1-1,NA,TRBV26,TGTGCCAGCAGTTCAGGGGGCAAACAAGCTTTCTTT,CASSSGGKQAFF
TRBD2,TRBJ2-1,NA,TRBV27,TGTGCCAGCAATCTAGGGGGACTAGCGGGAGCCTACAATGAGCAGTTCTTC,CASNLGGLAGAYNEQFF
TRBD2,TRBJ2-7,NA,TRBV18,TGTGCCAGCTCACCACAAAATCACGGGAGGGCCTTGGACGAGCAGTACTTC,CASSPQNHGRALDEQYF
NA,TRBJ2-1,NA,TRBV7-6,TGTGCCAGCAGCTGGGGACCGAATGAGCAGTTCTTC,CASSWGPNEQFF
TRBD2,TRBJ2-1,NA,TRBV5-1,TGCGCCAGCAGCTTTTCAAGCGGGATAAAGAACAATGAGCAGTTCTTC,CASSFSSGIKNNEQFF
TRBD1,TRBJ1-1,NA,TRBV6-5,TGTGCCAGCGTCAGGGGGCCTATGAACACTGAAGCTTTCTTT,CASVRGPMNTEAFF
NA,TRBJ2-5,NA,TRBV4-1,TGCGCCAGCAGCCAAGTTGCCACGTACCAAGAGACCCAGTACTTC,CASSQVATYQETQYF
TRBD2,TRBJ2-7,NA,TRBV7-2,TGTGCCAGCAGCTTCCGGGGACTAGCCTACGAGCAGTACTTC,CASSFRGLAYEQYF
TRBD1,TRBJ1-3,once,TRBV6-6,TGTGCCAGCAGATACAGGGGAGAGGGGGGAAACACCATATATTTT,CASRYRGEGGNTIYF